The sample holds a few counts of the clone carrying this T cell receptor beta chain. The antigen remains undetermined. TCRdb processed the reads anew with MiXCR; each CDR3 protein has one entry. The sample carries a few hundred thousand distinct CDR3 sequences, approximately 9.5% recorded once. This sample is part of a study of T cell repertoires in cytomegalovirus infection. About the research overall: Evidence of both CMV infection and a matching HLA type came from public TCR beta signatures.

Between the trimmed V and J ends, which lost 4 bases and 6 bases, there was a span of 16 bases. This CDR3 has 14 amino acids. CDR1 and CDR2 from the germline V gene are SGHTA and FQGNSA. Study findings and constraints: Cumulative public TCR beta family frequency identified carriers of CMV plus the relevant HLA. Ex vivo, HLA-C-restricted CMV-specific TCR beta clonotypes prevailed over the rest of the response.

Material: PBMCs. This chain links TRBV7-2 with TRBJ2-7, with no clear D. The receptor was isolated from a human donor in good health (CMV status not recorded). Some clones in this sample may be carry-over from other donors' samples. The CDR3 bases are TGTGCCAGCAGCTCGGTGGGCCTCTCGGGCGAGCAGTACTTC. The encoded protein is CASSSVGLSGEQYF.